Below, 13 T cell receptor beta chains from the same sample are listed, as sequenced in a study of early T cells in non-severe SARS-CoV-2 infection (dated by TCRdb to about 2021). Library method: 5' RACE. The data were produced on a NextSeq 500. TCRdb ran its own pipeline on the public reads, namely fastp trimming at Q25 and MiXCR clone calling, and kept in-frame beta chains. Identical CDR3 proteins give one entry, which carries the most common genes and DNA. In this sample the table shows 75,000 or so distinct CDR3 sequences, about an eighth of which occur a single time. Together, the top ten hold under 7% of the sample. The specimen comprised whole blood, sampled at baseline. Receptors were obtained from an adult who was a healthcare worker with PCR-confirmed SARS-CoV-2 infection or an uninfected control (not recorded which).

Many counts were recorded for this clonotype. V gene TRBV3-1 combines with J gene TRBJ1-2; D is possibly TRBD1 (6 bases). The V end lost 2 bases, the J end lost 13 bases, and 20 bases lay between the germline ends. The CDR3 extends over 14 amino acids. The V gene's germline CDR1 is LGHDT and CDR2 YNNKEL (reference sequence). The CDR3 sequence: CASSQRPGTSWGTF. CDR3 in DNA: TGTGCCAGCAGCCAACGTCCCGGGACATCCTGGGGCACCTTC.

This clonotype was recorded many times. The rearrangement links TRBV9 to TRBJ2-2; perhaps TRBD1 as D (7 bases). Germline V gives CDR1 SGDLS, CDR2 YYNGEE. This CDR3 comprises 15 residues. Deletions cut 4 bases from V and 9 bases from J, with 19 bases between. The CDR3 protein is CASSPGGQGFRELFF. CDR3 nucleotides: TGTGCCAGCAGCCCAGGGGGGCAGGGGTTCAGGGAGCTGTTTTTT.

Many counts were recorded for this clonotype. The gene calls are TRBV5-1 and TRBJ1-1, with D tentatively TRBD1 (5 bases). The germline V and J ends were trimmed by 6 bases and 5 bases, with 17 bases remaining between them. Germline CDR1 reads SGHRS; CDR2 reads YFSETQ. The CDR3 consists of 14 residues. The CDR3 here is CASNSGSGTTEAFF. Written as DNA, the CDR3 is TGCGCCAGCAACTCTGGGTCCGGGACGACTGAAGCTTTCTTT.

This clonotype showed up just a few times. The chain uses TRBV20-1 and TRBJ1-2; D not resolved. The CDR3 is 14 amino acids. Trimming took 5 bases from V and 1 from J, leaving 14 bases between them. CDR1 DFQATT and CDR2 SNEGSKA come from the germline V gene (reference sequence). CDR3 sequence: CSAPTVTHNYGYTF. CDR3 coding DNA: TGCAGTGCTCCCACAGTCACTCATAACTATGGCTACACCTTC.

This clonotype was counted only a few times. This chain joins TRBV6-2 or TRBV6-3 and TRBJ2-3; D ambiguous. This CDR3 has 12 amino acids. Trimming pared 2 bases from V and 12 bases from J, leaving 12 bases between. The germline CDR1 and CDR2 sequences are MNHEY and SVGEGT. The CDR3 reads CASSYGDTDQYF. Written as DNA, the CDR3 is TGTGCCAGCAGTTACGGAGACACGGACCAGTATTTT.

This clonotype turned up a few times. One end of the junction fails to match germline, which may point to a read error. The rearrangement uses TRBV3-1 and TRBJ1-6; no clear D gene. This CDR3 comprises 15 residues. CDR1 is LGHDT, CDR2 YNNKEL, per germline (reference sequence). The DNA of the CDR3 is TGTGTCAGCAGCCAGACGGGAACGGGTAATTCACCCCTCCACTTT. It encodes CVSSQTGTGNSPLHF.

This sequence joins TRBV4-1 and TRBJ1-4; possibly TRBD1 for D (5 bases). Per the germline V gene, CDR1 is MGHRA and CDR2 is YSYEKL. V gave up 1 base and J gave up 4 bases, with 13 bases separating them. The CDR3 has 16 amino acids. The CDR3 loop reads CASSQVAGSLNEKLFF. The CDR3 coding sequence is TGCGCCAGCAGCCAAGTGGCAGGGTCGCTTAATGAAAAACTGTTTTTT.

The gene calls are TRBV20-1 and TRBJ1-2; D not certain. Trimming shortened V by 1 base and J by 8 bases, and 5 bases separated the two germline ends. Germline assignment: CDR1 DFQATT and CDR2 SNEGSKA (reference sequence). This CDR3 region has 10 residues. CDR3 region: CSARGGGYTF. The CDR3 DNA sequence: TGCAGTGCTAGAGGGGGAGGCTACACCTTC.

This clonotype turned up a few times. The chain couples TRBV12-3 or TRBV12-4 to TRBJ2-3, with a possible D match to TRBD2 (6 bases). CDR3 length equals 15 residues. Trimming stripped 5 bases from V and 6 bases from J, with 18 bases between. CDR3: CASSPRAGRGDTQYF. The CDR3 region has the DNA TGTGCCAGCAGTCCCAGGGCGGGTCGGGGGGATACGCAGTATTTT.

The chain employs TRBV6-1 and TRBJ2-6; 11 bases map to TRBD2. Germline V CDR1 and CDR2: MNHNS, SASEGT. The V gene end was trimmed by 3 bases and the J gene end by 0 bases; junction bases not matched to a gene: 4. There are 18 residues in the CDR3. CDR3 in amino acids: CASSDRGLAASGANVLTF. The DNA for the CDR3 is TGTGCCAGCAGTGACCGGGGACTAGCGGCCTCTGGGGCCAACGTCCTGACTTTC.

This clonotype was seen repeatedly, ten times or more. For the CDR3, the DNA is TGCAGCGTTGCTTCGGGGGGCGCCACTGGGCAGTTCTTC. Translated: CSVASGGATGQFF. The chain uses TRBV29-1 and TRBJ2-1, with D possibly TRBD2 on 7 matching bases. V lost 4 bases to trimming and J lost 12 bases, with 19 bases between them. The CDR3 is 13 amino acids. Germline V gives CDR1 SQVTM, CDR2 ANQGSEA.

In this sample, this clonotype turned up a few times. This rearrangement joins TRBV7-9 to TRBJ2-2; D call uncertain. Germline assignment: CDR1 SEHNR and CDR2 FQNEAQ (reference sequence). The CDR3 covers 14 residues. V lost 2 bases to trimming and J lost 3 bases, with 7 bases between them. The CDR3 sequence is CASSLRTHTGELFF. CDR3 sequence (DNA): TGTGCCAGCAGCTTACGTACTCACACCGGGGAGCTGTTTTTT.

In this sample, this clonotype turned up many times. J is TRBJ2-2 and V is TRBV29-1, with 7 bases matching TRBD1. The V gene's germline CDR1 is SQVTM and CDR2 ANQGSEA. There are 15 residues in the CDR3. The trim removed 5 bases at V and 3 bases at J, leaving 9 bases unmatched. The CDR3 here is CSVKGGGGDTGELFF. The CDR3 nucleotides are TGCAGCGTTAAAGGGGGCGGTGGGGACACCGGGGAGCTGTTTTTT.